One sample yielded the 21 T cell receptor beta chains listed below, sequenced in a study of T cell clonality in common variable immunodeficiency. Sequenced by immunoSEQ multiplex PCR; TCRdb stores in-frame clones only, minus some. The sample presents about 52,000 clones, none singletons. Material for sequencing was peripheral blood mononuclear cells. The receptors shown here come from a person aged 18-69 years in good health.

This clone was seen at least ten times. The CDR3 sequence is CASSVEGRETQYF. The DNA read from the CDR3 is TGTGCCAGCAGCGTAGAGGGTCGGGAGACC. The chain carries TRBV9 and TRBJ2-5; D gene unclear. The sequenced fragment ends 3 residues before the CDR3 boundary, so the rest is inferred from the germline J gene. The V gene lost 0 bases and the J gene lost 5 bases, with 8 bases spanning the gap. The CDR3 length is 13 residues. Germline CDR1 reads SGDLS; CDR2 reads YYNGEE.

The table lists this clone with many counts. The read halts 3 residues ahead of the CDR3 end, with the missing end drawn from the germline J gene. The chain joins TRBV2 to TRBJ2-3; 10 bases map to TRBD1. The V segment lost 8 bases and the J segment 5 bases; nucleotides outside the gene matches: 10. The CDR3 covers 15 residues. Germline V gene sequence: CDR1 SNHLY, CDR2 FYNNEI. CDR3 DNA (partial): TGTGCCAGCTTCCCCTACGGGACAGGGGTAGATACG. This gives the protein CASFPYGTGVDT. The CDR3 in full is CASFPYGTGVDTQYF.

This clone occurred many times. The CDR3 is cut off 3 residues early in the read; its end comes from the germline J gene. V and J are TRBV5-1 and TRBJ1-1, with 8 bases matching TRBD1. The V segment lost 3 bases and the J segment 5 bases; nucleotides outside the gene matches: 9. Germline CDR1 SGHRS, CDR2 YFSETQ. The CDR3 sequence is 15 residues long. CDR3: CASSSSDRVDTEAFF. The sequenced part of the CDR3 DNA is TGCGCCAGCAGCTCATCGGACAGGGTTGATACTGAA.

This clone was observed at least ten times. Read data end 3 residues before the CDR3 end; the end is taken from the germline J gene. The rearrangement joins TRBV29-1 to TRBJ1-1; 7 positions agree with TRBD1. CDR3 size: 14 residues. Unmatched junction bases numbered 12, after V lost 6 bases and J lost 5 bases. Germline loops: CDR1 SQVTM, CDR2 ANQGSEA. CDR3 bases read: TGCAGCGTCTTCCCGACAGGGACTCGTACTGAA. It encodes CSVFPTGTRTE. The entire CDR3 reads CSVFPTGTRTEAFF.

This clone was picked up many times. Sequencing ends 3 residues short of the CDR3 end; the germline J gene provides the rest. This chain uses TRBV7-6 with TRBJ2-3, with TRBD2 matching 10 bases. Trimming took 2 bases from V and 5 from J; bases not matched to a gene: 10. Germline CDR1 and CDR2: SGHVS and FNYEAQ. CDR3 length equals 17 residues. Partial CDR3 DNA: TGTGCCAGCAGCTTATTTATTACTAGCGGGGTTGAAGATACG. It is translated as CASSLFITSGVEDT. The whole CDR3 region reads CASSLFITSGVEDTQYF.

This clone came up many times. The sample holds other DNA sequences that translate to the same CDR3. The CDR3 sequence: CASSLRGAEAFF. The covered CDR3 bases are TGTGCCAGCAGCTTAAGAGGGGCTGAA. The chain couples TRBV7-9 to TRBJ1-1; D is perhaps TRBD1 (5 bases). The CDR3 end falls 3 residues outside the read, so it is completed with the germline J gene. Trimming took off 2 bases at V and 6 bases at J, with 7 bases between the two ends. Germline CDR1 and CDR2: SEHNR and FQNEAQ (reference sequence). This CDR3 has 12 amino acids.

This clone was counted at least ten times. Read data end 3 residues before the CDR3 end; the end is taken from the germline J gene. The V gene is TRBV10-3, the J gene TRBJ1-2, with 8 bases aligning to TRBD1. Per the germline V gene, CDR1 is ENHRY and CDR2 is SYGVKD. The V and J ends lost 5 bases and 7 bases, in that order; junction bases with no gene match: 6. The CDR3 covers 13 residues. The covered CDR3 bases are TGTGCCATCAGTAAACAGGGGGAGGGTGGC. Translating it yields CAISKQGEGG. The entire CDR3 protein reads CAISKQGEGGYTF.

This clone was picked up many times. Read sequence stops 3 residues before the CDR3 end, and the germline J gene provides the missing end. The chain carries TRBV5-1 and TRBJ2-2; 12 nucleotides agree with TRBD2. Unmatched junction bases numbered 12, after V lost 4 bases and J lost 2 bases. This CDR3 is 19 amino acids long. Germline assignment: CDR1 SGHRS and CDR2 YFSETQ. The CDR3 bases that were read are TGCGCCAGCAGCAGCACTAGCGGGGGGAAAATATTTAACACCGGGGAG. Protein: CASSSTSGGKIFNTGE. The full-length CDR3 reads as CASSSTSGGKIFNTGELFF. Filled out from reference TRBV5-1 and TRBJ2-2, the complete variable domain reads KAGVTQTPRYLIKTRGQQVTLSCSPISGHRSVSWYQQTPGQGLQFLFEYFSETQRNKGNFPGRFSGRQFSNSRSEMNVSTLELGDSALYLCASSSTSGGKIFNTGELFFGEGSRLTVL.

This clone was recorded many times. The read ends 3 residues early relative to the CDR3; the germline J gene fills the gap. The chain has TRBV7-9 and TRBJ2-1; D uncertain. The CDR3 loop spans 15 amino acids. In germline, CDR1 is SEHNR, CDR2 FQNEAQ (reference sequence). Trimming stripped 4 bases from V and 2 bases from J, with 12 bases between. The CDR3 protein is CASSSDWVTYNEQFF. CDR3 DNA (partial): TGTGCCAGCAGCTCCGACTGGGTGACCTACAATGAG.

This clone was counted at least ten times. The observed sequence ends 3 residues before the CDR3 terminus, with the missing tail filled in from the germline J gene. The chain carries TRBV30 and TRBJ2-4; tentative D call: TRBD2 (7 bases). The germline V and J ends were trimmed by 1 base and 7 bases, with 14 bases remaining between them. CDR3 length equals 14 residues. From germline, CDR1 is GTSNPN and CDR2 SVGIG (reference sequence). CDR3 bases read: TGTGCCTGGAGTGCCTGGGGGGGCGGGAACATT. Amino acid sequence: CAWSAWGGGNI. In full, the CDR3 reads CAWSAWGGGNIQYF. The complete variable domain, with remaining parts taken from reference TRBV30 and TRBJ2-4, reads SQTIHQWPATLVQPVGSPLSLECTVEGTSNPNLYWYRQAAGRGLQLLFYSVGIGQISSEVPQNLSASRPQDRQFILSSKKLLLSDSGFYLCAWSAWGGGNIQYFGAGTRLSVL.

In the case of this clone: Coverage ceases 3 residues before the CDR3 finishes, and the germline J gene fills in the end. Other DNA variants within this sample encode the same CDR3. The rearrangement joins TRBV7-9 to TRBJ1-4; D remains unclear. This CDR3 contains 15 residues. Trimming removed 1 base at V and 4 bases at J, with 10 bases between. Germline V gene sequence: CDR1 SEHNR, CDR2 FQNEAQ (reference sequence). CDR3 bases read: TGTGCCAGCAGCTTAGGCTCCGGGTATAATGAAAAA. It is translated as CASSLGSGYNEK. The full CDR3 reads CASSLGSGYNEKLFF.

This clone was seen at least ten times. The read falls 3 residues short of the CDR3 end, and the missing part is taken from the germline J gene. The J gene is TRBJ1-1, the V gene TRBV19, with 8 nucleotides matching TRBD1. Germline V gives CDR1 LNHDA, CDR2 SQIVND (reference sequence). V lost 5 bases, J lost 4 bases, and 3 bases stayed unmatched. The CDR3 has 13 residues. CDR3 loop: CASSPRGRTEAFF. The part of the CDR3 DNA that was read is TGTGCCAGTAGTCCCAGGGGGCGCACTGAA.

This clone has at least ten counts. The read gets to within 3 residues of the CDR3 end, and the germline J gene fills in the rest. This chain links TRBV29-1 with TRBJ2-3; 7 nucleotides match TRBD1. CDR3 length: 14 residues. J was trimmed by 4 bases and V by 5 bases; bases with no gene match: 9. Germline values: CDR1 SQVTM, CDR2 ANQGSEA. The DNA read from the CDR3 is TGCAGCGTTCGAGACAGGGCAGGGGCAGATACG. Protein sequence: CSVRDRAGADT. The whole CDR3 region reads CSVRDRAGADTQYF.

Remarks on this clone: Coverage ceases 3 residues before the CDR3 finishes, and the germline J gene fills in the end. The chain combines TRBV2 with TRBJ1-1; D is possibly TRBD1 (5 bases). Germline V gene sequence: CDR1 SNHLY, CDR2 FYNNEI. CDR3 size: 12 residues. V was shortened by 8 bases and J by 3 bases, with 10 bases between the two germline ends. CDR3 DNA (partial): TGTGCCAGCCAGGGCGCGGACACTGAA. It is translated as CASQGADTE. The full CDR3 sequence reads CASQGADTEAFF.

This clone has only a few counts. The read ends 3 residues shy of where the CDR3 ends; the end is completed using the germline J gene. V usage is TRBV5-8 and J usage is TRBJ2-7, with D possibly TRBD1 on 6 matching bases. V lost 3 bases, J lost 2 bases, and 15 bases lay in between. The CDR3 length is 15 residues. Per germline, CDR1 SGHTS and CDR2 YDEGEE. CDR3 bases read: TGTGCCAGCAGCTCGTACCAGGGGCGGACCTACGAG. Translated: CASSSYQGRTYE. The whole CDR3 region reads CASSSYQGRTYEQYF.

This clone was counted between two and nine times. Read coverage stops 3 residues before the CDR3 terminus; the germline J gene supplies the remainder. The chain joins TRBV4-2 to TRBJ2-5; 9 nucleotides match TRBD2. This CDR3 comprises 18 residues. J lost 4 bases, V lost 0 bases, and 12 bases had no gene match. Germline values: CDR1 LGHNA, CDR2 YNFKEQ. Incomplete CDR3 DNA: TGTGCCAGCAGCCAAGATCCTGGCGGGGGGGCCGGAGGAGAGACC. It specifies CASSQDPGGGAGGET. The whole CDR3 is CASSQDPGGGAGGETQYF.

A remark on this clone: Read data end 3 residues before the CDR3 end; the end is taken from the germline J gene. The chain links TRBV18 to TRBJ2-7, with TRBD2 as a possible D gene (7 bases). Trimming pared 6 bases from V and 5 bases from J, leaving 20 bases between. CDR1 and CDR2 (germline): KGHSH, LQKENI. The length of the CDR3 is 15 residues. The CDR3 loop is CASSAGAYGGNEQYF. The part of the CDR3 DNA that was read is TGTGCCAGCTCGGCGGGGGCCTACGGGGGTAACGAG.

As regards this clone: Read coverage stops 3 residues before the CDR3 terminus; the germline J gene supplies the remainder. This chain joins TRBV6-2 or TRBV6-3 and TRBJ1-2; D not certain. CDR3 length: 14 residues. Germline V gene lookup returns CDR1 MNHEY and CDR2 SVGEGT. The CDR3 DNA, read in part, is TGTGCCAGCAGTTACGCGGAACCCCAAGATACC. The encoded protein is CASSYAEPQDT. The whole CDR3 protein is CASSYAEPQDTYTF.

This clone appeared many times. The read comes to an end 3 residues before the CDR3 does, leaving the germline J gene to fill in the end. The chain recombines TRBV7-9 with TRBJ2-3, with 8 positions matching TRBD1. Germline CDR1 and CDR2: SEHNR and FQNEAQ (reference sequence). The trim removed 0 bases at V and 4 bases at J, leaving 3 bases unmatched. The CDR3 runs to 15 residues. The CDR3 DNA, read in part, is TGTGCCAGCAGCTTAGCTATGACAGGGGCAGATACG. It yields the protein CASSLAMTGADT. The entire CDR3 sequence reads CASSLAMTGADTQYF. The full variable domain, its missing parts supplied by reference TRBV7-9 and TRBJ2-3, is DTGVSQNPRHKITKRGQNVTFRCDPISEHNRLYWYRQTLGQGPEFLTYFQNEAQLEKSRLLSDRFSAERPKGSFSTLEIQRTEQGDSAMYLCASSLAMTGADTQYFGPGTRLTVL.

This clone was recorded many times. The read comes to an end 3 residues before the CDR3 does, leaving the germline J gene to fill in the end. V is TRBV30 and J is TRBJ2-2, with 8 bases identical to TRBD1. Germline V gene sequence: CDR1 GTSNPN, CDR2 SVGIG (reference sequence). Trimming at V came to 2 bases and at J to 6 bases, leaving 5 bases not matched to a gene. The CDR3 totals 14 residues. CDR3 DNA (partial): TGTGCCTGGAGTCAGGGGGCGCGTCCCGGGGAG. This sequence encodes CAWSQGARPGE. The CDR3, in full, reads CAWSQGARPGELFF.

Turning to this clone: The CDR3 end falls 3 residues outside the read, so it is completed with the germline J gene. The chain joins TRBV11-3 to TRBJ2-1; 9 bases are a match to TRBD2. The germline V gene encodes CDR1 SGHNT and CDR2 YENEEA. This CDR3 has 15 amino acids. V lost 5 bases, J lost 6 bases, and 8 bases stayed unmatched. The CDR3 region is CASSLPAGGSNEQFF. The sequenced CDR3 bases are TGTGCCAGCAGCCTACCGGCGGGAGGGTCCAATGAG.